The present T cell receptor beta chain was sequenced within a study of blood T cell repertoires in COVID-19. Study summary: The United States, Italy and Spain were the sources of the acute and convalescent COVID-19 samples. Nucleic acid was either cDNA or gDNA, and it came from T cells, B-cell-depleted T cells, or PBMCs.

In this sample, this clone turned up a few times. Original handling: For nucleated cells, counts were estimated from reference gene primer amplification. The data were produced by immunoSEQ multiplex PCR, yet TCRdb's version contains in-frame clones alone and is incomplete. That table supplies the V and J calls and clone size; D and trimming were determined from the DNA. The sample carries about 120,000 clones, over 80% recorded once. Germline V gives CDR1 SGHDT, CDR2 YYEEEE. The CDR3 consists of 16 residues. V was cut by 2 bases and J by 1 base, with 15 bases left in between. The sequenced sample was peripheral blood. The V and J genes are TRBV5-6 and TRBJ1-1; the D gene is possibly TRBD1 (6 bases). This TCR derives from a man aged 60 to 69 with acute or convalescent COVID-19. The CDR3 is CASSFKNRDPNTEAFF. The CDR3 coding sequence is TGTGCCAGCAGCTTTAAAAACAGGGACCCGAACACTGAAGCTTTCTTT.